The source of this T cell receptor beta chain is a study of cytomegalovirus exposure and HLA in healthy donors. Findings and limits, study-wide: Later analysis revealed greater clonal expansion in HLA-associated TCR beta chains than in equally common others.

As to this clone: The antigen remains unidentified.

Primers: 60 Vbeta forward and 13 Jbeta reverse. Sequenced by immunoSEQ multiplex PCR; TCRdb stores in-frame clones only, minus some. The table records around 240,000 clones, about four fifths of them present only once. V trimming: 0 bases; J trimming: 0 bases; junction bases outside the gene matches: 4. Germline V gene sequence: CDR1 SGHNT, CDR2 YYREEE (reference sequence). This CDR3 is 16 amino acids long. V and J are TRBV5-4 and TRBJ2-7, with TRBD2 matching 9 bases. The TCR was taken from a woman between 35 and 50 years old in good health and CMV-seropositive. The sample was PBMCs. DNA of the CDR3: TGTGCCAGCAGCTTGGGGGGCGGGGGGGGCTCCTACGAGCAGTACTTC. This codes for CASSLGGGGGSYEQYF.